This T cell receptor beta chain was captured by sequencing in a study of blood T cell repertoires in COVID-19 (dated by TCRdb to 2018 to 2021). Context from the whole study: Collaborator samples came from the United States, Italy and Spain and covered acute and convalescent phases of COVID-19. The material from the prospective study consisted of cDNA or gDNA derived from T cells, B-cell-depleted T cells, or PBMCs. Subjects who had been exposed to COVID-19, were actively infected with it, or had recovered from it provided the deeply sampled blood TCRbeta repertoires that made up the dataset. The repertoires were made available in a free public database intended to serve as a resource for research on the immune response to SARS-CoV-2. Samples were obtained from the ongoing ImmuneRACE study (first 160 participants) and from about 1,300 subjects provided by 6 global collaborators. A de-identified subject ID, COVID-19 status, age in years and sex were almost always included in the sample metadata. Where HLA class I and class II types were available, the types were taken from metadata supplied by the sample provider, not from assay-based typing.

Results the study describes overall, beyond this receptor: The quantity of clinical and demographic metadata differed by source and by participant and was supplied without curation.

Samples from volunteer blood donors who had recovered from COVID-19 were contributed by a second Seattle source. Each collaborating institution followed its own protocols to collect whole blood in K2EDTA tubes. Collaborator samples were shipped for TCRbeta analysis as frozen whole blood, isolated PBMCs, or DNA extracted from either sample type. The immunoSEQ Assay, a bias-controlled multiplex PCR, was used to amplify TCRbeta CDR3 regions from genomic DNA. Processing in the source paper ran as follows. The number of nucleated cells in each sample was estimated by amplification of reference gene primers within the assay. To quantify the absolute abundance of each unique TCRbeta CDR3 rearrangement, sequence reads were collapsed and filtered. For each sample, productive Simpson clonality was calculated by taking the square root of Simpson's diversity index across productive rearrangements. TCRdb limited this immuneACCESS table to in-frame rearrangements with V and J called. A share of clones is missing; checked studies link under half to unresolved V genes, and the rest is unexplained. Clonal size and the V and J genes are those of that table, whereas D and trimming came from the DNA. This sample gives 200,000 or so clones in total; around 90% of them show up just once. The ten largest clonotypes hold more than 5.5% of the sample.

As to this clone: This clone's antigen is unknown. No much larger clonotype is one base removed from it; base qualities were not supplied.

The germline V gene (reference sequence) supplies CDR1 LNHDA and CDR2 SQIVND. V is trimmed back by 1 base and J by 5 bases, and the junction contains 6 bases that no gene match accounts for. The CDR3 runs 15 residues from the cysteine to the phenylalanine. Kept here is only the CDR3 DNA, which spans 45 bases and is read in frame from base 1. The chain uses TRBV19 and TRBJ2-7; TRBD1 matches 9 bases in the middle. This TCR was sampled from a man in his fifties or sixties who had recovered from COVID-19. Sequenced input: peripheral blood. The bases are TGTGCCAGTAGTATAGGTGGGACAGGGTACAACGAGCAGTACTTC. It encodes CASSIGGTGYNEQYF.